The next 32 T cell receptor beta chains were all read from a single sample in a study of CD8+ T cells in alopecia areata. Sequencing templates came from extracted RNA that was reverse transcribed into cDNA. TCRdb's copy holds only in-frame clones and misses some; the assay was immunoSEQ multiplex PCR. This sample has more than 95,000 clones; 60% to 65% occur once, and the top ten carry around 5.7%. Treatment reported: oral pan-JAK inhibitor, 5-10 mg twice daily. The material sequenced was CD4+ T cells sorted from blood, taken at week 4, from a patient treated with tofacitinib. All receptors derive from a human donor with alopecia areata.

This clone was detected only a few times. This chain uses TRBV9 with TRBJ1-3; D is unclear. Trimming stripped 1 base from V and 0 bases from J, with 8 bases between. CDR1 is SGDLS, CDR2 YYNGEE, per germline. The CDR3 sequence is 15 residues long. In DNA, the CDR3 is TGTGCCAGCAGCGTACAAGCTAACTCTGGAAACACCATATATTTT. Translating gives CASSVQANSGNTIYF.

This chain links TRBV27 with TRBJ2-3; D may be TRBD1 or TRBD2 (5 bases each). The CDR3 sequence is 16 residues long. CDR1 MNHEY and CDR2 SMNVEV come from the germline V gene (reference sequence). The V gene lost 5 bases and the J gene lost 6 bases, with 21 bases spanning the gap. CDR3 DNA sequence: TGTGCCAGCAGTGGACCCAGGGCAACGGGGTGGGATACGCAGTATTTT. This codes for CASSGPRATGWDTQYF.

The chain links TRBV5-1 to TRBJ2-1, with D perhaps matching TRBD1 or TRBD2 (5 bases each). The length of the CDR3 is 15 residues. The germline V and J ends were trimmed by 7 bases and 5 bases, with 19 bases remaining between them. CDR1 is SGHRS and CDR2 is YFSETQ in the germline V gene. The CDR3 region is CASSTGPSTHNEQFF. CDR3 DNA: TGCGCCAGCTCTACGGGACCCTCAACCCACAATGAGCAGTTCTTC.

The chain combines TRBV30 with TRBJ2-3, with D possibly matching TRBD2 (5 bases). The CDR3 runs 13 residues. The germline V gene encodes CDR1 GTSNPN and CDR2 SVGIG (reference sequence). The V and J ends lost 0 bases and 7 bases respectively, with 11 bases between them. For the CDR3, the DNA is TGTGCCTGGAGTGTACGGGGTAGCTATACGCAGTATTTT. Amino acids: CAWSVRGSYTQYF.

This clone turned up a few times. This rearrangement joins TRBV11-2 to TRBJ2-2; the D is unclear. Germline V gene sequence: CDR1 SGHAT, CDR2 FQNNGV. This CDR3 spans 15 amino acids. Trimming shortened V by 2 bases and J by 2 bases, and 9 bases separated the two germline ends. The CDR3: CASSLTTRNTGELFF. In nucleotides, the CDR3 is TGTGCCAGCAGCTTAACTACACGAAACACCGGGGAGCTGTTTTTT.

The rearrangement links TRBV5-1 to TRBJ2-5; D might be TRBD2 (6 bases). The germline gives CDR1 SGHRS, CDR2 YFSETQ. Deletions cut 0 bases from V and 0 bases from J, with 12 bases between. The CDR3 consists of 16 residues. The CDR3 reads CASSLEGDLYQETQYF. The CDR3 DNA follows: TGCGCCAGCAGCTTGGAAGGGGACTTGTACCAAGAGACCCAGTACTTC. The complete variable domain, with remaining parts taken from reference TRBV5-1 and TRBJ2-5, reads KAGVTQTPRYLIKTRGQQVTLSCSPISGHRSVSWYQQTPGQGLQFLFEYFSETQRNKGNFPGRFSGRQFSNSRSEMNVSTLELGDSALYLCASSLEGDLYQETQYFGPGTRLLVL.

The CDR3 sequence: CAWSFGEGYEQYF. As DNA, the CDR3 is TGTGCCTGGAGTTTCGGGGAGGGCTACGAGCAGTACTTC. The rearrangement uses TRBV30 and TRBJ2-7, with TRBD2 matching 7 bases. J was trimmed by 3 bases and V by 2 bases; bases with no gene match: 4. Germline-derived CDR1 and CDR2 are GTSNPN and SVGIG (reference sequence). This CDR3 has 13 amino acids.

DNA of the CDR3: TGTGCCAGCAGCTATGGGACAGGAGGTGGGGCCAACGTCCTGACTTTC. Translated: CASSYGTGGGANVLTF. V gene TRBV7-9 combines with J gene TRBJ2-6; 8 bases are a match to TRBD1. Per the germline V gene, CDR1 is SEHNR and CDR2 is FQNEAQ (reference sequence). V lost 4 bases and J lost 3; bases outside the gene matches: 5. This CDR3 has 16 amino acids.

V is TRBV19 and J is TRBJ2-5, with D perhaps matching TRBD2 (5 bases). The CDR3 runs to 13 residues. V lost 3 bases, J lost 4 bases, and 9 bases lay in between. Germline loops: CDR1 LNHDA, CDR2 SQIVND (reference sequence). Here the CDR3 DNA reads TGTGCCAGTAGTATCGAGGGAGCAGAGACCCAGTACTTC. Protein sequence: CASSIEGAETQYF.

In its sample, this clone was seen once. J is TRBJ2-3 and V is TRBV9; D gene unclear. Trimming pared 0 bases from V and 2 bases from J, leaving 10 bases between. This CDR3 region has 15 residues. Germline CDR1 reads SGDLS; CDR2 reads YYNGEE. The CDR3 loop is CASSVDAQFTDTQYF. The DNA of the CDR3 is TGTGCCAGCAGCGTAGATGCGCAGTTCACAGATACGCAGTATTTT.

This clone showed up just once. This chain joins TRBV10-1 and TRBJ1-1; 7 bases are shared with TRBD1. V dropped 2 bases and J dropped 0; count of bases not matched to a gene: 15. The CDR3 runs to 19 residues. The germline V gene has CDR1 WNHNN and CDR2 SYGVQD (reference sequence). CDR3 sequence reads: CASSEIKTGAPPLNTEAFF. CDR3 nucleotides: TGCGCCAGCAGTGAGATAAAAACAGGGGCGCCCCCTTTGAACACTGAAGCTTTCTTT.

V usage is TRBV18 and J usage is TRBJ2-7, with TRBD1 matching over 10 bases. Germline V gene data show CDR1 as KGHSH and CDR2 as LQKENI. Trimming cost V 3 bases and J 5 bases; bases outside gene matches: 7. This CDR3 has 15 residues. This chain's CDR3 is CASSPPGQGRNEQYF. In DNA, the CDR3 is TGTGCCAGCTCACCTCCGGGACAGGGGAGGAACGAGCAGTACTTC. Drawing the rest from reference TRBV18 and TRBJ2-7, the complete variable domain is NAGVMQNPRHLVRRRGQEARLRCSPMKGHSHVYWYRQLPEEGLKFMVYLQKENIIDESGMPKERFSAEFPKEGPSILRIQQVVRGDSAAYFCASSPPGQGRNEQYFGPGTRLTVT.

The chain has TRBV30 and TRBJ1-2, with D unclear. Germline V lookup: CDR1 GTSNPN, CDR2 SVGIG (reference sequence). Between the trimmed V and J ends, which lost 4 bases and 4 bases, there was a span of 10 bases. The CDR3 runs 12 residues. CDR3 residues: CAWIAQTYGYTF. The CDR3 DNA reads as TGTGCCTGGATCGCACAGACCTATGGCTACACCTTC.

The chain combines TRBV30 with TRBJ2-5; 7 bases align to TRBD2. Germline V gene sequence: CDR1 GTSNPN, CDR2 SVGIG (reference sequence). The CDR3 loop spans 14 amino acids. Losses at the gene ends were 7 bases for V and 5 bases for J; bases not matched to a gene: 13. The CDR3 loop reads CALQTGLGTETQYF. The CDR3 nucleotides are TGTGCCTTACAAACAGGACTAGGGACCGAGACCCAGTACTTC.

The chain has TRBV7-2 and TRBJ2-7; perhaps TRBD2 as D (6 bases). CDR3 length: 15 residues. Germline lookup yields CDR1 SGHTA and CDR2 FQGNSA. Trimming shortened V by 2 bases and J by 5 bases, and 16 bases separated the two germline ends. The CDR3 DNA sequence: TGTGCCAGCAGCTTACCGCGAAGGGAGGCCAACGAGCAGTACTTC. Amino acid sequence: CASSLPRREANEQYF.

The chain carries TRBV6-5 and TRBJ2-5; 9 nucleotides align to TRBD1. Germline V gene data show CDR1 as MNHEY and CDR2 as SVGAGI. The junction had 6 bases not matched to a gene; V was cut back by 0 bases and J by 4 bases. The CDR3 totals 16 residues. DNA for the CDR3: TGTGCCAGCAGTTACTCGAGGGACAGGGTTCGAGAGACCCAGTACTTC. Protein product: CASSYSRDRVRETQYF.

The chain carries TRBV5-1 and TRBJ2-7, with D perhaps given as TRBD1 or TRBD2 (5 bases each). This CDR3 is built from 14 residues. Trimming shortened V by 0 bases and J by 3 bases, and 10 bases separated the two germline ends. Germline CDR1 SGHRS, CDR2 YFSETQ. CDR3 region: CASSLDGAFYEQYF. In nucleotides, the CDR3 is TGCGCCAGCAGCTTGGACGGGGCCTTCTACGAGCAGTACTTC.

The chain has TRBV18 and TRBJ1-2; TRBD1 aligns across 8 bases. After removal of 3 bases from V and 8 bases from J, the junction contained 8 bases not matched to a gene. The CDR3 length is 14 residues. Germline loops: CDR1 KGHSH, CDR2 LQKENI. The CDR3 sequence: CASSPGQASDGYTF. CDR3 bases: TGTGCCAGCTCACCGGGACAGGCGTCCGACGGCTACACCTTC.

The chain recombines TRBV29-1 with TRBJ2-3; 10 bases line up with TRBD1. Trimming removed 8 bases from V and 5 bases from J; junction bases left unmatched: 7. Germline CDR1 and CDR2: SQVTM and ANQGSEA. This CDR3 is 13 amino acids long. CDR3 sequence reads: CSTGTGEGDTQYF. DNA for the CDR3: TGCAGCACTGGGACAGGGGAGGGAGATACGCAGTATTTT.

Of note for this clone: Within the sample, other DNA sequences also encode this same CDR3. The CDR3 nucleotides are TGCAGCGTACGACCGAACACCGGGGAGCTGTTTTTT. It yields the protein CSVRPNTGELFF. The chain recombines TRBV29-1 with TRBJ2-2, with unresolved D. V gave up 6 bases and J gave up 0 bases, with 5 bases separating them. From germline, CDR1 is SQVTM and CDR2 ANQGSEA. The CDR3 runs 12 residues.

J is TRBJ1-6 and V is TRBV7-9; the D is unclear. Germline V gene data show CDR1 as SEHNR and CDR2 as FQNEAQ (reference sequence). V was shortened by 3 bases and J by 9 bases, with 12 bases between the two germline ends. The CDR3 has 14 residues. The CDR3 sequence is CASSFSGSPSPLHF. For the CDR3, the DNA is TGTGCCAGCAGCTTTTCCGGGAGCCCTTCACCCCTCCACTTT.

V is TRBV7-9 and J is TRBJ1-2, with unresolved D. Germline V gene lookup returns CDR1 SEHNR and CDR2 FQNEAQ (reference sequence). The CDR3 is 13 residues long. V lost 3 bases to trimming and J lost 6 bases, with 11 bases between them. CDR3 nucleotides: TGTGCCAGCAGCTTGACGCCACCTGATGGCTACACCTTC. It specifies CASSLTPPDGYTF.

This clone has more than one count but fewer than ten. The chain carries TRBV5-4 and TRBJ2-3; D is perhaps TRBD2 (6 bases). The CDR3 runs to 14 residues. Trimming took off 5 bases at V and 4 bases at J, with 14 bases between the two ends. CDR1 is SGHNT, CDR2 YYREEE, per germline (reference sequence). This chain's CDR3 is CASRKSGSADTQYF. CDR3 nucleotide sequence: TGTGCCAGCAGGAAAAGCGGGTCGGCAGATACGCAGTATTTT. Filled out from reference TRBV5-4 and TRBJ2-3, the complete variable domain reads ETGVTQSPTHLIKTRGQQVTLRCSSQSGHNTVSWYQQALGQGPQFIFQYYREEENGRGNFPPRFSGLQFPNYSSELNVNALELDDSALYLCASRKSGSADTQYFGPGTRLTVL.

This clone came up a few times. The rearrangement links TRBV2 to TRBJ1-6; D is perhaps TRBD1 (5 bases). Germline V CDR1 and CDR2: SNHLY, FYNNEI. CDR3 length equals 14 residues. The V end was cut by 4 bases, the J end by 10 bases, with 14 bases between. CDR3 protein: CASSVEGDRSPLHF. CDR3 DNA sequence: TGTGCCAGCAGTGTTGAAGGGGATAGATCACCCCTCCACTTT.

The chain is built from TRBV30 and TRBJ2-5, with D hard to call. This CDR3 is built from 14 residues. The V end lost 4 bases, the J end lost 0 bases, and 12 bases lay between the germline ends. Germline V CDR1 and CDR2: GTSNPN, SVGIG (reference sequence). The CDR3 DNA reads TGTGCCTGGATAGGAAAACGGAACCAAGAGACCCAGTACTTC. It is translated as CAWIGKRNQETQYF.

J is TRBJ2-5 and V is TRBV5-4, with 7 bases identical to TRBD1. Germline V gene data show CDR1 as SGHNT and CDR2 as YYREEE (reference sequence). The CDR3 consists of 16 residues. The V and J ends lost 0 bases and 2 bases, in that order; junction bases with no gene match: 7. The CDR3 DNA sequence: TGTGCCAGCAGCTTGGTGACAGGGAGAAGTCAAGAGACCCAGTACTTC. It encodes CASSLVTGRSQETQYF.

The chain employs TRBV5-6 and TRBJ2-5; D gene unclear. V was clipped by 3 bases and J by 0 bases, with 0 bases between them. This CDR3 spans 11 amino acids. Per germline, CDR1 SGHDT and CDR2 YYEEEE. The CDR3 here is CASSYQETQYF. CDR3 sequence (DNA): TGTGCCAGCAGCTACCAAGAGACCCAGTACTTC.

The V gene is TRBV6-5, the J gene TRBJ1-4; D ambiguous. V lost 2 bases to trimming and J lost 4 bases, with 2 bases between them. Germline-derived CDR1 and CDR2 are MNHEY and SVGAGI. This CDR3 is 12 amino acids long. CDR3 sequence reads: CASSYSNEKLFF. CDR3 DNA sequence: TGTGCCAGCAGTTACAGTAATGAAAAACTGTTTTTT.

This clone was counted a few times. This rearrangement joins TRBV29-1 to TRBJ2-1; 8 nucleotides match TRBD2. This CDR3 comprises 14 residues. Per germline, CDR1 SQVTM and CDR2 ANQGSEA. V lost 0 bases, J lost 6 bases, and 4 bases stayed unmatched. CDR3 DNA: TGCAGCGTTGAAGACAGCGGGAGAATCAATGAGCAGTTCTTC. It encodes CSVEDSGRINEQFF.

This clone was counted a single time. The chain's CDR3 is CASSMDRAGDTQYF. The CDR3 region has the DNA TGTGCCAGCAGCATGGACAGGGCGGGGGATACGCAGTATTTT. V is TRBV7-9 and J is TRBJ2-3; 8 bases match TRBD1. V shed 5 bases and J 6 bases; nucleotides not matched to a gene: 7. Germline V lookup: CDR1 SEHNR, CDR2 FQNEAQ (reference sequence). The CDR3 spans 14 residues.

The chain combines TRBV5-1 with TRBJ2-1; 12 positions agree with TRBD2. Trimming took 1 base from V and 7 from J; bases not matched to a gene: 12. CDR3 length: 18 amino acids. Germline V gene lookup returns CDR1 SGHRS and CDR2 YFSETQ. In nucleotides, the CDR3 is TGCGCCAGCAGCTTGCGACTAGCGGGAGACCGAGGCGAAAATGAGCAGTTCTTC. Protein: CASSLRLAGDRGENEQFF.

This clone was seen a handful of times. The gene calls are TRBV5-1 and TRBJ2-5; D perhaps matches TRBD1 (5 bases). The germline V gene has CDR1 SGHRS and CDR2 YFSETQ. The CDR3 spans 16 residues. V lost 0 bases, J lost 5 bases, and 17 bases lay in between. CDR3 in DNA: TGCGCCAGCAGCTTGGGTCTCCAGGGCGCGTGGGAGACCCAGTACTTC. Its translation: CASSLGLQGAWETQYF.